Below, 9 T cell receptor beta chains from the same sample are listed, as sequenced in a study of shared clonotypes between healthy human individuals (dated by TCRdb to about 2020). Libraries came from the immunoSEQ multiplex PCR assay. TCRdb took over this immuneACCESS table, retaining in-frame rearrangements with V and J assigned. Such tables are incomplete; in checked studies, under half of the missing clones stem from an unresolved V gene, and the remainder is unexplained. Recorded for this sample are under 2.5 million clones; 85% to 95% of them occurred a single time. About 0.36% of the sample belongs to the ten largest clones. The sequenced material came from naive CD4+ T cells from PBMCs. The sample's cell subset or site label, decoded: CD45RA+ positively selected. Source of these receptors: a man younger than 35 in good health. Some clones in this sample may be carry-over from other donors' samples.

The rearrangement uses TRBV5-1 and TRBJ2-1; possible D gene TRBD2, 5 bases. The CDR3 sequence is 15 residues long. The V end lost 3 bases, the J end lost 2 bases, and 12 bases lay between the germline ends. CDR1 SGHRS and CDR2 YFSETQ come from the germline V gene. This CDR3 is CASSSPPGAYNEQFF. CDR3 DNA: TGCGCCAGCAGCTCCCCCCCCGGGGCCTACAATGAGCAGTTCTTC.

This clone has a single count. The genes are TRBV6-4 and TRBJ2-1; D not resolved. The ends were cut back, 3 bases at V and 3 bases at J, with 6 bases in the middle. CDR3 size: 13 residues. Germline V gives CDR1 MRHNA, CDR2 SNTAGT. CDR3 in amino acids: CASSESSYNEQFF. Written as DNA, the CDR3 is TGTGCCAGCAGTGAAAGCAGCTACAATGAGCAGTTCTTC.

The chain couples TRBV4-3 to TRBJ2-7; weak D call: TRBD2 (5 bases). This CDR3 has 14 amino acids. Trimming removed 1 base from V and 2 bases from J, with 9 bases in between. Germline CDR1 reads LGHNA; CDR2 reads YSLEER. CDR3: CASSQGPGTYEQYF. The CDR3 coding sequence is TGCGCCAGCAGCCAAGGACCGGGAACCTACGAGCAGTACTTC.

As concerns this clone: This sample also contains other DNA sequences that code for the same CDR3. The rearrangement links TRBV28 to TRBJ2-2; no firm D call. Trimming cost V 5 bases and J 2 bases, with 3 bases left between them. Germline V CDR1 and CDR2: MDHEN, SYDVKM. This CDR3 is built from 12 residues. The CDR3 coding sequence is TGTGCCAGCAGTCTTAACACCGGGGAGCTGTTTTTT. Its protein is CASSLNTGELFF. The full variable domain, completed using reference TRBV28 and TRBJ2-2, is DVKVTQSSRYLVKRTGEKVFLECVQDMDHENMFWYRQDPGLGLRLIYFSYDVKMKEKGDIPEGYSVSREKKERFSLILESASTNQTSMYLCASSLNTGELFFGEGSRLTVL.

The rearrangement links TRBV20-1 to TRBJ1-2; no reliable D call. V was clipped by 6 bases and J by 8 bases, with 13 bases between them. Germline loops: CDR1 DFQATT, CDR2 SNEGSKA (reference sequence). The CDR3 is 11 residues long. CDR3 coding DNA: TGCAGTGCCCCCGGCACACACGGCTACACCTTC. Amino acids: CSAPGTHGYTF.

The V and J genes are TRBV7-9 and TRBJ2-5, with D possibly TRBD2 on 6 matching bases. The CDR3 is made up of 15 amino acids. Trimming pared 3 bases from V and 1 base from J, leaving 12 bases between. Per the germline V gene, CDR1 is SEHNR and CDR2 is FQNEAQ (reference sequence). The CDR3 DNA follows: TGTGCCAGCAGCTTGGGAGGTAGGGCCCAAGAGACCCAGTACTTC. It translates to CASSLGGRAQETQYF.

The chain is built from TRBV11-3 and TRBJ2-1, with D unresolved. Trimming took off 1 base at V and 3 bases at J, with 10 bases between the two ends. This CDR3 has 15 residues. CDR1 and CDR2 (germline): SGHNT, YENEEA. CDR3 DNA: TGTGCCAGCAGCTTAGTGGCAGTGGACTACAATGAGCAGTTCTTC. This gives the protein CASSLVAVDYNEQFF. The full variable domain, rest sourced from reference TRBV11-3 and TRBJ2-1, is EAGVVQSPRYKIIEKKQPVAFWCNPISGHNTLYWYLQNLGQGPELLIRYENEEAVDDSQLPKDRFSAERLKGVDSTLKIQPAELGDSAVYLCASSLVAVDYNEQFFGPGTRLTVL.

The chain has TRBV28 and TRBJ1-2; 7 bases match TRBD1. The germline CDR1 and CDR2 sequences are MDHEN and SYDVKM. J was trimmed by 7 bases and V by 5 bases; bases with no gene match: 10. CDR3 length equals 14 residues. The CDR3 is CASSATDRLGGYTF. CDR3 DNA sequence: TGTGCCAGCAGTGCAACGGACAGGCTTGGTGGCTACACCTTC.

The table lists this clone with a count of one. CDR3 DNA: TGTGCCAGTAGTCCCATGCTAGCGGGAGTCACCGGGGAGCTGTTTTTT. Its protein is CASSPMLAGVTGELFF. The rearrangement uses TRBV19 and TRBJ2-2; TRBD2 matches 10 bases. Per the germline V gene, CDR1 is LNHDA and CDR2 is SQIVND (reference sequence). V dropped 5 bases and J dropped 4; count of bases not matched to a gene: 7. This CDR3 spans 16 amino acids.